A single sample gave rise to the 13 T cell receptor beta chains below, sequenced in a study of blood T cells in healthy people across ages. The use of a sample-barcoded 5' primer and a J-beta primer mix characterized a second PCR of roughly 6 to 11 cycles. MiXCR, run by TCRdb on the 5' RACE reads, gives a single entry per CDR3 protein. The sample records over 950,000 distinct CDR3 sequences, more than 30% being singletons. The sequenced sample was blood. These receptor sequences come from a man aged 18 to 30 in good health.

On this clonotype: A much larger clone lies one base from this, so it may be a read error. V gene TRBV7-9 combines with J gene TRBJ2-7; D unresolved. This CDR3 contains 12 residues. Germline CDR1 SEHNR, CDR2 FQNEAQ (reference sequence). CDR3 loop: CASSSITYERYF. The CDR3 nucleotides read TGTGCCAGCAGTTCTATTACCTACGAGCGGTACTTC. Looking up the rest from reference TRBV7-9 and TRBJ2-7 gives the full variable domain: DTGVSQNPRHKITKRGQNVTFRCDPISEHNRLYWYRQTLGQGPEFLTYFQNEAQLEKSRLLSDRFSAERPKGSFSTLEIQRTEQGDSAMYLCASSSITYERYFGPGTRLTVT.

This clonotype was observed a handful of times. V usage is TRBV12-3 or TRBV12-4 and J usage is TRBJ2-1; TRBD1 is a possible D gene (6 bases). The germline V and J ends were trimmed by 5 bases and 9 bases, with 11 bases remaining between them. The CDR3 length is 12 residues. The CDR3 nucleotides read TGTGCCAGCAGTACACAGGGTGCTGAGCAGTTCTTC. Translated: CASSTQGAEQFF.

The chain is built from TRBV4-3 and TRBJ2-7, with D uncertain. Germline CDR1 is LGHNA and CDR2 is YSLEER. V was trimmed by 0 bases and J by 7 bases, leaving 10 bases between them. This CDR3 region has 13 residues. CDR3 sequence: CASSQDEVNEQYF. CDR3 coding DNA: TGCGCCAGCAGCCAAGATGAGGTCAATGAGCAGTACTTC.

This clonotype was counted only a few times. A much larger clone lies a single base off, so this may be a read error. The CDR3, as DNA: TGTGCCAGCAGCCAAGAAGGGGACGGAATAGTCAATCAGCCCCAGCATTTT. Protein product: CASSQEGDGIVNQPQHF. This chain connects TRBV14 to TRBJ1-5, with a weak D call TRBD1 (5 bases). Between the trimmed V and J ends, which lost 0 bases and 3 bases, there was a span of 15 bases. Germline V lookup: CDR1 SGHDN, CDR2 FVKESK. The CDR3 spans 17 residues.

The chain employs TRBV20-1 and TRBJ1-5, with D unresolved. Germline CDR1 and CDR2: DFQATT and SNEGSKA (reference sequence). Trimming took off 0 bases at V and 4 bases at J, with 13 bases between the two ends. CDR3 length: 15 amino acids. The CDR3 DNA is TGCAGTGCTAGAGAGGGAGGTTATGGGAATCAGCCCCAGCATTTT. Amino acid sequence: CSAREGGYGNQPQHF.

Only a few counts were recorded for this clonotype. V gene TRBV20-1 combines with J gene TRBJ2-4; TRBD1 matches at 7 bases. This CDR3 spans 14 amino acids. The trim removed 6 bases at V and 2 bases at J, leaving 7 bases unmatched. Germline V gene data show CDR1 as DFQATT and CDR2 as SNEGSKA (reference sequence). CDR3 DNA: TGCAGTGCGACGACGGACAGGTCCAAAAACATTCAGTACTTC. It codes for CSATTDRSKNIQYF.

This clonotype came up many times. The V and J genes are TRBV10-3 and TRBJ1-1, with D possibly being TRBD1 (6 bases). V was pared by 6 bases and J by 4 bases, with 12 bases between. The length of the CDR3 is 13 residues. CDR1 is ENHRY and CDR2 is SYGVKD in the germline V gene. CDR3: CAIRQQGGTEAFF. DNA of the CDR3: TGTGCCATCAGACAACAGGGCGGCACTGAAGCTTTCTTT.

Turning to this clonotype: The junction departs from the called germline gene at one end, perhaps through a read error. The genes are TRBV4-3 and TRBJ2-2; perhaps TRBD2 as D (5 bases). Germline V gives CDR1 LGHNA, CDR2 YSLEER. There are 14 residues in the CDR3. CDR3 residues: CAGSQVSRAGELFF. CDR3 sequence (DNA): TGCGCCGGCAGCCAAGTTTCGCGGGCCGGGGAGCTGTTTTTT.

This clonotype occurred a few times. This chain links TRBV15 with TRBJ1-1; no clear D. The germline V gene has CDR1 LNHNV and CDR2 YYDKDF (reference sequence). The CDR3 is 14 amino acids. The V end lost 1 base, the J end lost 5 bases, and 11 bases lay between the germline ends. The DNA for the CDR3 is TGTGCCACCAGCAGAGGTTATGAGGAAACTGAAGCTTTCTTT. Translation: CATSRGYEETEAFF. Using reference TRBV15 and TRBJ1-1 for the parts outside the CDR3, the full variable domain is DAMVIQNPRYQVTQFGKPVTLSCSQTLNHNVMYWYQQKSSQAPKLLFHYYDKDFNNEADTPDNFQSRRPNTSFCFLDIRSPGLGDTAMYLCATSRGYEETEAFFGQGTRLTVV.

The J gene is TRBJ2-5, the V gene TRBV7-9; 16 bases map to TRBD2. The CDR3 consists of 16 residues. J lost 11 bases, V lost 8 bases, and 14 bases had no gene match. Germline V CDR1 and CDR2: SEHNR, FQNEAQ (reference sequence). The CDR3 region has the DNA TGTGCCAGCGTCGGGACTAGCGGGGGGGCGACCAATGAGCAGTACTTC. This translates into CASVGTSGGATNEQYF. Based on the CDR3 plus reference TRBV7-9 and TRBJ2-5, the full variable domain is DTGVSQNPRHKITKRGQNVTFRCDPISEHNRLYWYRQTLGQGPEFLTYFQNEAQLEKSRLLSDRFSAERPKGSFSTLEIQRTEQGDSAMYLCASVGTSGGATNEQYFGPGTRLLVL.

This clonotype was found a few times. The rearrangement uses TRBV5-1 and TRBJ2-1; the match to TRBD2 covers 8 bases. The ends lost 1 base at V and 0 bases at J; junction bases unmatched: 9. This CDR3 has 18 residues. Germline V lookup: CDR1 SGHRS, CDR2 YFSETQ. The CDR3 here is CASSLTSSGRHSYNEQFF. CDR3 bases: TGCGCCAGCAGCTTGACCTCAAGCGGGAGACACTCCTACAATGAGCAGTTCTTC.

The V call is TRBV9, the J call TRBJ2-5; D is ambiguous. The better agreement between TRBJ2-7 and the DNA end casts doubt on the J call. This CDR3 has 13 residues. Germline loops: CDR1 SGDLS, CDR2 YYNGEE. CDR3 nucleotide sequence: TGTGCCAGCAGCGGTAATAGACTCGGCGAGCAGTACTTC. Translation gives CASSGNRLGEQYF.

This clonotype was recorded a few times. The rearrangement uses TRBV7-9 and TRBJ1-4, with D perhaps matching TRBD1 (5 bases). CDR3 length equals 15 residues. Germline V gives CDR1 SEHNR, CDR2 FQNEAQ (reference sequence). V was clipped by 2 bases and J by 3 bases, with 10 bases between them. The CDR3 spells CASSLLTGPNEKLFF. CDR3 DNA sequence: TGTGCCAGCAGCTTACTAACGGGACCTAATGAAAAACTGTTTTTT. Supplemented by reference TRBV7-9 and TRBJ1-4, the full variable domain reads DTGVSQNPRHKITKRGQNVTFRCDPISEHNRLYWYRQTLGQGPEFLTYFQNEAQLEKSRLLSDRFSAERPKGSFSTLEIQRTEQGDSAMYLCASSLLTGPNEKLFFGSGTQLSVL.